The next 28 T cell receptor beta chains were all read from a single sample in a study of T cell responses to AZD1222 COVID-19 vaccine. Profiling relied on immunoSEQ multiplex PCR, and the TCRdb table lists in-frame clones only, not all of them. The sample carries roughly 120,000 clones, about 88% recorded once. The starting material was peripheral blood, obtained 28 days after the second AZD1222 dose. Every receptor here comes from an adult who received the AZD1222 COVID-19 vaccine.

This chain links TRBV5-5 with TRBJ1-3; no definite D call. Germline V lookup: CDR1 SGHKS, CDR2 YYEKEE (reference sequence). V lost 0 bases, J lost 0 bases, and 19 bases lay in between. The CDR3 spans 19 residues. This chain's CDR3 is CASSLGSGDGRDSGNTIYF. CDR3 nucleotide sequence: TGTGCCAGCAGCTTGGGATCAGGTGATGGTAGGGACTCTGGAAACACCATATATTTT.

This clone was seen more than once but under ten times. The chain employs TRBV6-5 and TRBJ1-1, with D tentatively TRBD1 (5 bases). V gave up 4 bases and J gave up 1 base, with 10 bases separating them. Germline CDR1 MNHEY, CDR2 SVGAGI. The length of the CDR3 is 14 residues. DNA for the CDR3: TGTGCCAGCAGTTGGGGACGGGCGAACACTGAAGCTTTCTTT. Residues: CASSWGRANTEAFF.

The chain uses TRBV6-5 and TRBJ2-1; 7 bases agree with TRBD1. Germline-derived CDR1 and CDR2 are MNHEY and SVGAGI. The junction had 6 bases not matched to a gene; V was cut back by 6 bases and J by 1 base. The CDR3 has 15 residues. The CDR3 sequence is CASRRTGPSYNEQFF. In DNA form, the CDR3 reads TGTGCCAGCAGACGGACAGGCCCTTCCTACAATGAGCAGTTCTTC.

V and J are TRBV18 and TRBJ1-1, with no clear D. In germline, CDR1 is KGHSH, CDR2 LQKENI. The CDR3 consists of 14 residues. V lost 3 bases and J lost 1, with 9 bases in between. The CDR3 region has the DNA TGTGCCAGCTCACCTCCCATGCCGAACACTGAAGCTTTCTTT. Amino acid sequence: CASSPPMPNTEAFF.

The V and J genes are TRBV9 and TRBJ1-2; D uncertain. The CDR3 is 15 residues long. Germline V gives CDR1 SGDLS, CDR2 YYNGEE. V was shortened by 0 bases and J by 0 bases, with 9 bases between the two germline ends. The CDR3 region is CASSVGGEANYGYTF. CDR3 DNA: TGTGCCAGCAGCGTAGGCGGAGAGGCTAACTATGGCTACACCTTC.

The V and J genes are TRBV2 and TRBJ1-1, with unresolved D. Germline V gene data show CDR1 as SNHLY and CDR2 as FYNNEI. Between the trimmed V and J ends, which lost 6 bases and 1 base, there was a span of 15 bases. This CDR3 has 15 amino acids. CDR3 amino acids: CASRFRTYQNTEAFF. In DNA form, the CDR3 reads TGTGCCAGCAGGTTTAGGACTTACCAGAACACTGAAGCTTTCTTT.

The chain has TRBV7-9 and TRBJ2-7; D may correspond to TRBD1 or TRBD2 (7 bases each). This CDR3 region has 15 residues. The germline gives CDR1 SEHNR, CDR2 FQNEAQ (reference sequence). V gave up 4 bases and J gave up 3 bases, with 16 bases separating them. CDR3 region: CASSSQGGFNYEQYF. The CDR3 DNA sequence: TGTGCCAGCAGCTCCCAGGGGGGGTTCAACTACGAGCAGTACTTC.

This clone was seen more than once but under ten times. The chain has TRBV5-5 and TRBJ1-5; D ambiguous. The CDR3 has 12 amino acids. The germline CDR1 and CDR2 sequences are SGHKS and YYEKEE (reference sequence). V gave up 3 bases and J gave up 4 bases, with 5 bases separating them. Written as DNA, the CDR3 is TGTGCCAGCAGCTCCCCAAATCAGCCCCAGCATTTT. Its protein product is CASSSPNQPQHF.

CDR3 in amino acids: CASSSLDGLPQGTQYF. CDR3 bases: TGCGCCAGCAGCTCCCTAGACGGACTACCGCAGGGTACGCAGTATTTT. The J gene is TRBJ2-3, the V gene TRBV4-1; TRBD2 is a possible D gene (6 bases). CDR1 and CDR2 from the germline V gene are MGHRA and YSYEKL. V was pared by 5 bases and J by 8 bases, with 23 bases between. There are 16 residues in the CDR3.

The genes are TRBV19 and TRBJ1-1, with D tentatively TRBD1 (5 bases). The V end lost 7 bases, the J end lost 5 bases, and 11 bases lay between the germline ends. This CDR3 contains 12 residues. Germline-derived CDR1 and CDR2 are LNHDA and SQIVND (reference sequence). The CDR3 nucleotides read TGTGCCAGTATCGGGGGGAGGACTGAAGCTTTCTTT. Translation: CASIGGRTEAFF.

The rearrangement uses TRBV7-9 and TRBJ2-3; 9 bases are shared with TRBD2. The V gene's germline CDR1 is SEHNR and CDR2 FQNEAQ (reference sequence). The CDR3 extends over 17 amino acids. V lost 2 bases and J lost 2; bases outside the gene matches: 8. CDR3 region: CASSLLGSGGNTDTQYF. The CDR3 region has the DNA TGTGCCAGCAGCTTATTGGGTAGCGGGGGAAACACAGATACGCAGTATTTT.

This chain joins TRBV2 and TRBJ1-4, with D hard to call. Germline CDR1 and CDR2: SNHLY and FYNNEI. There are 13 residues in the CDR3. V was shortened by 8 bases and J by 5 bases, with 12 bases between the two germline ends. The CDR3 sequence: CASQQPGNEKLFF. CDR3 in DNA: TGTGCCAGCCAACAGCCCGGCAATGAAAAACTGTTTTTT.

The gene calls are TRBV15 and TRBJ2-2; 7 positions agree with TRBD1. The CDR3 runs to 15 residues. V lost 3 bases and J lost 7; bases outside the gene matches: 8. Germline assignment: CDR1 LNHNV and CDR2 YYDKDF (reference sequence). For the CDR3, the DNA is TGTGCCACCAGCAGCCACAGGGGCCCTGTCGGGGAGCTGTTTTTT. It translates to CATSSHRGPVGELFF. Full variable domain (remainder filled in from reference TRBV15 and TRBJ2-2): DAMVIQNPRYQVTQFGKPVTLSCSQTLNHNVMYWYQQKSSQAPKLLFHYYDKDFNNEADTPDNFQSRRPNTSFCFLDIRSPGLGDTAMYLCATSSHRGPVGELFFGEGSRLTVL.

The chain recombines TRBV16 with TRBJ2-3, with 7 bases matching TRBD2. J gave up 0 bases and V 4 bases, and 10 bases lay outside the gene matches. Germline CDR1 and CDR2: KGHSY and FQNENV. The CDR3 extends over 17 amino acids. This chain's CDR3 is CASSRMNRDYSTDTQYF. CDR3 DNA sequence: TGTGCCAGCAGCCGGATGAACCGGGACTACAGCACAGATACGCAGTATTTT. The full variable domain, in which reference TRBV16 and TRBJ2-3 provide the parts outside the CDR3, is GEEVAQTPKHLVRGEGQKAKLYCAPIKGHSYVFWYQQVLKNEFKFLISFQNENVFDETGMPKERFSAKCLPNSPCSLEIQATKLEDSAVYFCASSRMNRDYSTDTQYFGPGTRLTVL.

This rearrangement joins TRBV3-1 (or the pseudogene TRBV3-2) to TRBJ2-7; TRBD1 agrees at 7 bases. The CDR3 contains 12 residues. J was trimmed by 5 bases and V by 3 bases; bases with no gene match: 1. Germline-derived CDR1 and CDR2 are LGHDT and YNNKEL (reference sequence). CDR3 loop: CASSHTGDEQYF. The CDR3 region has the DNA TGTGCCAGCAGCCACACAGGGGACGAGCAGTACTTC.

The V gene is TRBV28, the J gene TRBJ1-5; the match to TRBD1 covers 11 bases. Trimming at V came to 6 bases and at J to 6 bases, leaving 4 bases not matched to a gene. The germline CDR1 and CDR2 sequences are MDHEN and SYDVKM. CDR3 size: 14 residues. CDR3 sequence reads: CASRGQGGGQPQHF. In DNA, the CDR3 is TGTGCCAGCAGGGGACAGGGGGGTGGTCAGCCCCAGCATTTT.

The table lists this clone with a count of one. The CDR3 loop is CASSLWGETKNIQYF. DNA of the CDR3: TGTGCCAGCAGTTTATGGGGGGAGACCAAAAACATTCAGTACTTC. The chain couples TRBV28 to TRBJ2-4; D tentatively reads TRBD1 or TRBD2 (5 bases each). V dropped 0 bases and J dropped 2 bases, with 8 bases sitting between them. The CDR3 totals 15 residues. Per the germline V gene, CDR1 is MDHEN and CDR2 is SYDVKM. Based on the CDR3 plus reference TRBV28 and TRBJ2-4, the full variable domain is DVKVTQSSRYLVKRTGEKVFLECVQDMDHENMFWYRQDPGLGLRLIYFSYDVKMKEKGDIPEGYSVSREKKERFSLILESASTNQTSMYLCASSLWGETKNIQYFGAGTRLSVL.

The rearrangement uses TRBV7-3 and TRBJ1-1; possible D gene TRBD1, 6 bases. The germline CDR1 and CDR2 sequences are SGHTA and FQGTGA. This CDR3 has 15 residues. Trimming shortened V by 5 bases and J by 1 base, and 14 bases separated the two germline ends. The CDR3 region is CASSPWGGQNTEAFF. The CDR3 nucleotides are TGTGCCAGCAGCCCATGGGGGGGGCAGAACACTGAAGCTTTCTTT.

The chain carries TRBV6-5 and TRBJ2-7; TRBD2 is a possible D gene (5 bases). Germline loops: CDR1 MNHEY, CDR2 SVGAGI. The CDR3 is 14 amino acids. Between the trimmed V and J ends, which lost 5 bases and 9 bases, there was a span of 20 bases. The CDR3 loop reads CASSRESGTRGQYF. CDR3 nucleotides: TGTGCCAGCAGTAGGGAAAGCGGCACCCGAGGGCAGTACTTC.

V usage is TRBV27 and J usage is TRBJ1-1; TRBD1 matches at 9 bases. The CDR3 has 12 amino acids. V was pared by 6 bases and J by 8 bases, with 4 bases of the junction left unmatched. Germline V CDR1 and CDR2: MNHEY, SMNVEV (reference sequence). CDR3 residues: CASSSTGGEAFF. CDR3 nucleotides: TGTGCCAGCAGCTCCACAGGGGGCGAAGCTTTCTTT.

V and J are TRBV11-2 and TRBJ1-1; D is unclear. CDR1 SGHAT and CDR2 FQNNGV come from the germline V gene. V shed 7 bases and J shed 8 bases, with 8 bases lying between them. The CDR3 is made up of 10 amino acids. CDR3 coding DNA: TGTGCCAGCATGGGCAGGGAAGCTTTCTTT. Amino acids: CASMGREAFF.

The chain recombines TRBV28 with TRBJ1-5; TRBD1 might be the D (6 bases). The V end lost 6 bases, the J end lost 5 bases, and 26 bases lay between the germline ends. The CDR3 is 18 residues long. In germline, CDR1 is MDHEN, CDR2 SYDVKM. CDR3 residues: CASRQSNLAGGRDQPQHF. The CDR3 DNA is TGTGCCAGCAGACAATCAAATCTGGCCGGGGGGCGCGATCAGCCCCAGCATTTT.

The CDR3 coding sequence is TGTGCCAGCAGCTTAGCAGGGGCCGGGGAGCTGTTTTTT. The encoded protein is CASSLAGAGELFF. The gene calls are TRBV7-9 and TRBJ2-2, with a possible D match to TRBD1 (5 bases). The germline gives CDR1 SEHNR, CDR2 FQNEAQ (reference sequence). V dropped 0 bases and J dropped 6 bases, with 5 bases sitting between them. This CDR3 has 13 residues.

The chain joins TRBV7-6 to TRBJ1-4, with D maybe TRBD1 (5 bases). With 4 bases removed from V and 3 bases from J, the gap between germline ends came to 15 bases. The length of the CDR3 is 16 residues. Germline CDR1 and CDR2: SGHVS and FNYEAQ. The chain's CDR3 is CASSSQMWGANEKLFF. CDR3 DNA sequence: TGTGCCAGCAGCTCCCAAATGTGGGGGGCTAATGAAAAACTGTTTTTT.

The V gene is TRBV19, the J gene TRBJ2-1; possibly TRBD2 for D (5 bases). Trimming removed 2 bases at V and 10 bases at J, with 15 bases between. The CDR3 is 14 amino acids. Germline lookup yields CDR1 LNHDA and CDR2 SQIVND (reference sequence). In DNA form, the CDR3 reads TGTGCCAGTAGTATACGTTGGCTTGAGGGCGAGCAGTTCTTC. It yields the protein CASSIRWLEGEQFF.

This chain links TRBV7-9 with TRBJ1-1; 12 bases match TRBD1. Losses at the gene ends were 1 base for V and 11 bases for J; bases not matched to a gene: 8. The germline CDR1 and CDR2 sequences are SEHNR and FQNEAQ (reference sequence). This CDR3 comprises 15 residues. CDR3 region: CASSLDGTGGRWAFF. Here the CDR3 DNA reads TGTGCCAGCAGCTTAGACGGGACAGGGGGCCGGTGGGCTTTCTTT.

This chain joins TRBV5-1 and TRBJ1-2, with TRBD1 matching 7 bases. V shed 4 bases, J shed 4 bases, and the junction held 7 bases outside the gene matches. CDR3 length: 14 amino acids. Germline CDR1 is SGHRS and CDR2 is YFSETQ. CDR3 protein: CASSKDRSGYGYTF. In DNA, the CDR3 is TGCGCCAGCAGCAAGGACAGGTCTGGCTATGGCTACACCTTC.

V usage is TRBV12-5 and J usage is TRBJ2-1, with a tentative D call TRBD2 (6 bases). The CDR3 has 18 residues. The germline V gene encodes CDR1 LGHNT and CDR2 FRNRAP. V lost 2 bases and J 1 base, leaving 18 bases between the germline ends. The CDR3 region is CASGLLIWEAVSYNEQFF. The CDR3 coding sequence is TGTGCTAGTGGTTTGCTCATCTGGGAGGCAGTATCCTACAATGAGCAGTTCTTC.